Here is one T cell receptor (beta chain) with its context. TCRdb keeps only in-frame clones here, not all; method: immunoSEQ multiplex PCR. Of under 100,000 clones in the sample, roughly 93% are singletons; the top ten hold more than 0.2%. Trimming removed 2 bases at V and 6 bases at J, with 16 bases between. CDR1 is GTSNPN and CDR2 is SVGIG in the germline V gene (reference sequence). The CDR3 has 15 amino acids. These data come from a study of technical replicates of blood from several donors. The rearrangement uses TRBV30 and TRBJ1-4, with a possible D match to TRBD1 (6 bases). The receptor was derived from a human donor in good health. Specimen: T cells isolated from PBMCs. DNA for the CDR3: TGTGCCTGGAGTATGGGAACAGGGCGGTATGAAAAACTGTTTTTT. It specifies CAWSMGTGRYEKLFF.